The next 17 T cell receptor beta chains were all read from a single sample in a study of identical twins. TCRdb re-called the 5' RACE reads with MiXCR, one entry per CDR3 protein. The repertoire has hundreds of thousands of distinct CDR3 sequences, around 24% of them found once; the top ten carry 2.9%. The same data also contributed to another study, on T cells expressing NK-cell markers.

Source material: CD4+ T cells sorted from blood. The receptors derive from a woman aged 18-29 years in good health.

This clonotype was observed a few times. V and J are TRBV20-1 and TRBJ2-3, with TRBD1 identical over 7 bases. V shed 0 bases, J shed 5 bases, and the junction held 11 bases outside the gene matches. This CDR3 is 16 amino acids long. CDR1 is DFQATT and CDR2 is SNEGSKA in the germline V gene (reference sequence). CDR3: CSARDGVQGWEDTQYF. The CDR3 DNA is TGCAGTGCTAGAGATGGGGTACAGGGGTGGGAAGATACGCAGTATTTT.

The rearrangement links TRBV12-3 or TRBV12-4 to TRBJ2-7, with 7 bases fitting TRBD1. Trimming removed 4 bases from V and 3 bases from J; junction bases left unmatched: 6. This CDR3 contains 14 residues. CDR3 bases: TGTGCCAGCAGTTCCGACAGGGCGGTCTACGAGCAGTACTTC. Translation gives CASSSDRAVYEQYF.

The CDR3 here is CASGRASGGNEQFF. The CDR3 DNA follows: TGTGCCAGCGGCAGGGCTAGCGGGGGCAATGAGCAGTTCTTC. The chain is built from TRBV12-3 or TRBV12-4 and TRBJ2-1, with 10 bases matching TRBD2. The CDR3 length is 14 residues. The junction had 7 bases not matched to a gene; V was cut back by 8 bases and J by 6 bases.

The CDR3 DNA follows: TGTGCCAGCTCACTACTAGCGGGGGGGGCCAATGAGCAGTTCTTC. The encoded protein is CASSLLAGGANEQFF. The chain has TRBV18 and TRBJ2-1; 13 bases are a match to TRBD2. This CDR3 has 15 residues. From germline, CDR1 is KGHSH and CDR2 LQKENI. Trimming cost V 4 bases and J 6 bases; bases outside gene matches: 3.

This clonotype turned up a few times. V usage is TRBV21-1 and J usage is TRBJ2-7; TRBD2 is the table's D call, not checked against the DNA. TRBV21-1 is a recognized pseudogene. The CDR3 extends over 16 amino acids. The CDR3 nucleotides are TGTGCCAGCAGCAAAGCTTTGAGGGAGGAGGAGTACGAGCAGTACTTC. Its translation is CASSKALREEEYEQYF.

J is TRBJ2-3 and V is TRBV29-1; 7 bases line up with TRBD2. The germline gives CDR1 SQVTM, CDR2 ANQGSEA. CDR3 length: 14 amino acids. With V trimmed by 8 bases and J by 3 bases, 11 bases remained unmatched. The CDR3 DNA sequence: TGCAGCCTCCAAATGGGACTATTAACAGATACGCAGTATTTT. Its protein product is CSLQMGLLTDTQYF.

This clonotype was found a few times. The chain couples TRBV12-5 to TRBJ2-1; D possibly corresponds to TRBD1 (6 bases). Germline CDR1 is LGHNT and CDR2 is FRNRAP. Deletions cut 1 base from V and 4 bases from J, with 11 bases between. This CDR3 has 15 amino acids. Here the CDR3 DNA reads TGTGCTAGTGGTTTGGACAGGGCAGCTTACAATGAGCAGTTCTTC. Its protein is CASGLDRAAYNEQFF.

This clonotype showed up many times. The rearrangement links TRBV20-1 to TRBJ1-1; D not certain. The CDR3 sequence is 12 residues long. Trimming cost V 5 bases and J 4 bases, with 11 bases left between them. Germline CDR1 reads DFQATT; CDR2 reads SNEGSKA (reference sequence). CDR3 sequence: CSALYGSTEAFF. The CDR3 coding sequence is TGCAGTGCTTTGTATGGTAGCACTGAAGCTTTCTTT.

The rearrangement links TRBV9 to TRBJ2-7, with D maybe TRBD2 (6 bases). Trimming cost V 0 bases and J 0 bases, with 10 bases left between them. Germline-derived CDR1 and CDR2 are SGDLS and YYNGEE. This CDR3 region has 15 residues. The CDR3 reads CASSVAGVLSYEQYF. CDR3 bases: TGTGCCAGCAGCGTAGCGGGGGTTCTCTCCTACGAGCAGTACTTC.

This clonotype was recorded a few times. The rearrangement links TRBV2 to TRBJ2-2; tentative D call: TRBD2 (6 bases). V lost 0 bases and J lost 1, with 6 bases in between. The germline gives CDR1 SNHLY, CDR2 FYNNEI. The CDR3 is 15 amino acids. The CDR3, as DNA: TGTGCCAGCAGTGAAGCGGGGGGGAACACCGGGGAGCTGTTTTTT. Translation gives CASSEAGGNTGELFF.

This clonotype was seen a handful of times. V gene TRBV18 combines with J gene TRBJ1-4; 8 bases map to TRBD1. The CDR3 is 15 amino acids. The germline CDR1 and CDR2 sequences are KGHSH and LQKENI. V dropped 3 bases and J dropped 7; count of bases not matched to a gene: 7. The CDR3 sequence: CASSPSGTGSEKLFF. The CDR3 DNA follows: TGTGCCAGCTCACCGTCCGGGACAGGCAGTGAAAAACTGTTTTTT.

In its sample, this clonotype was seen a few times. V usage is TRBV20-1 and J usage is TRBJ2-5; 7 bases are a match to TRBD2. From germline, CDR1 is DFQATT and CDR2 SNEGSKA (reference sequence). The CDR3 consists of 15 residues. The V gene end was trimmed by 5 bases and the J gene end by 4 bases; junction bases not matched to a gene: 13. CDR3 bases: TGCAGTGCTGTCGGAGGAGGGAGGGATCCAGAGACCCAGTACTTC. This codes for CSAVGGGRDPETQYF.

V gene TRBV20-1 combines with J gene TRBJ2-3; 7 bases align to TRBD2. The CDR3 consists of 14 residues. Germline V gene lookup returns CDR1 DFQATT and CDR2 SNEGSKA (reference sequence). The trim removed 8 bases at V and 3 bases at J, leaving 11 bases unmatched. The CDR3 reads CSPLGGGSTDTQYF. In DNA, the CDR3 is TGCAGTCCTTTGGGGGGAGGGAGTACAGATACGCAGTATTTT.

This clonotype showed up just a few times. The chain is built from TRBV28 and TRBJ1-1; D is possibly TRBD1 (5 bases). CDR3 length: 14 residues. The ends were cut back, 8 bases at V and 11 bases at J, with 24 bases in the middle. The germline CDR1 and CDR2 sequences are MDHEN and SYDVKM. The CDR3 sequence: CASEPASFSGDAFF. The DNA of the CDR3 is TGTGCCAGCGAGCCTGCCTCCTTCTCGGGGGACGCTTTCTTT.

This clonotype has more than one count but fewer than ten. This chain uses TRBV7-8 with TRBJ2-3, with D tentatively TRBD1 or TRBD2 (6 bases each). The length of the CDR3 is 16 residues. Germline lookup yields CDR1 SGHVS and CDR2 FQNEAQ. Trimming removed 3 bases at V and 6 bases at J, with 19 bases between. The CDR3 reads CASSFPSGEGGDTQYF. CDR3 coding DNA: TGTGCCAGCAGCTTTCCCTCCGGCGAAGGGGGGGATACGCAGTATTTT.

This clonotype has at least ten counts. The chain couples TRBV10-2 to TRBJ2-4, with 7 bases matching TRBD2. Germline lookup yields CDR1 WSHSY and CDR2 SAAADI. This CDR3 contains 16 residues. The junction had 6 bases not matched to a gene; V was cut back by 4 bases and J by 0 bases. CDR3 DNA: TGCGCCAGCAGTGGGGAGGGGACCGTAGCCAAAAACATTCAGTACTTC. Translated, it gives CASSGEGTVAKNIQYF.

The CDR3 loop is CASSPGLAGTGGYNEQFF. CDR3 nucleotide sequence: TGCGCCAGCAGCCCGGGACTAGCGGGAACAGGCGGCTACAATGAGCAGTTCTTC. The chain links TRBV5-1 to TRBJ2-1, with 13 nucleotides matching TRBD2. The CDR3 runs to 18 residues. With 4 bases clipped from V and 3 bases from J, the junction kept 10 bases outside the gene matches. Germline values: CDR1 SGHRS, CDR2 YFSETQ. The whole variable domain, remainder taken from reference TRBV5-1 and TRBJ2-1, is KAGVTQTPRYLIKTRGQQVTLSCSPISGHRSVSWYQQTPGQGLQFLFEYFSETQRNKGNFPGRFSGRQFSNSRSEMNVSTLELGDSALYLCASSPGLAGTGGYNEQFFGPGTRLTVL.